Presented here are 14 T cell receptor beta chains from one specimen sequenced in a study of blood T cell repertoires in COVID-19. TCRdb keeps only in-frame clones here, not all; method: immunoSEQ multiplex PCR. The data hold roughly 200,000 clones, with less than 85% observed a single time. The sequenced sample consisted of PBMCs or T cells enriched from blood (not recorded which). The source is a man in his forties or fifties who had recovered from COVID-19.

The V call is TRBV19, the J call TRBJ2-5, with D perhaps TRBD1 (5 bases). Germline CDR1 and CDR2: LNHDA and SQIVND (reference sequence). Trimming cost V 6 bases and J 3 bases, with 11 bases left between them. CDR3 length equals 13 residues. The CDR3 loop reads CASSQTDKETQYF. In DNA, the CDR3 is TGTGCCAGTAGCCAGACAGACAAAGAGACCCAGTACTTC. The full variable domain, its missing parts supplied by reference TRBV19 and TRBJ2-5, is DGGITQSPKYLFRKEGQNVTLSCEQNLNHDAMYWYRQDPGQGLRLIYYSQIVNDFQKGDIAEGYSVSREKKESFPLTVTSAQKNPTAFYLCASSQTDKETQYFGPGTRLLVL.

V and J are TRBV27 and TRBJ2-1, with TRBD1 identical over 8 bases. This CDR3 comprises 15 residues. The V segment lost 4 bases and the J segment 5 bases; nucleotides outside the gene matches: 7. Germline V gene sequence: CDR1 MNHEY, CDR2 SMNVEV (reference sequence). The DNA of the CDR3 is TGTGCCAGCAGTTCCGGGACAGGTAGAAACAATGAGCAGTTCTTC. It translates to CASSSGTGRNNEQFF.

This CDR3 reads CASSQFPDSRTNYGYTF. Written as DNA, the CDR3 is TGCGCCAGCAGCCAATTTCCGGACAGTCGAACTAACTATGGCTACACCTTC. The gene calls are TRBV4-1 and TRBJ1-2, with D possibly being TRBD1 (6 bases). The CDR3 has 17 residues. Trimming took off 2 bases at V and 0 bases at J, with 16 bases between the two ends. CDR1 and CDR2 from the germline V gene are MGHRA and YSYEKL.

The rearrangement joins TRBV28 to TRBJ1-6; D is ambiguous. The CDR3 runs 13 residues. CDR1 and CDR2 (germline): MDHEN, SYDVKM. Trimming left V 4 bases short and J 12 bases short, with 13 bases between. The DNA of the CDR3 is TGTGCCAGCAGTTCTCGTCCGCCAGAACCCCTCCACTTT. It encodes CASSSRPPEPLHF.

The rearrangement joins TRBV2 to TRBJ2-7, with 9 bases that match TRBD2. The CDR3 consists of 15 residues. From germline, CDR1 is SNHLY and CDR2 FYNNEI. The V and J ends lost 1 base and 3 bases, in that order; junction bases with no gene match: 4. The CDR3 bases are TGTGCCAGCAGTGAAGACATAGCGGGAGTCTACGAGCAGTACTTC. It encodes CASSEDIAGVYEQYF. The whole variable domain, filled in from reference TRBV2 and TRBJ2-7, reads EPEVTQTPSHQVTQMGQEVILRCVPISNHLYFYWYRQILGQKVEFLVSFYNNEISEKSEIFDDQFSVERPDGSNFTLKIRSTKLEDSAMYFCASSEDIAGVYEQYFGPGTRLTVT.

The chain links TRBV15 to TRBJ1-1; no clear D gene. V gave up 3 bases and J gave up 2 bases, with 4 bases separating them. There are 12 residues in the CDR3. CDR1 LNHNV and CDR2 YYDKDF come from the germline V gene (reference sequence). DNA of the CDR3: TGTGCCACCAGCAGGGCCAACACTGAAGCTTTCTTT. Its translation: CATSRANTEAFF.

The chain combines TRBV3-1 (or the pseudogene TRBV3-2) with TRBJ2-1, with TRBD1 matching over 11 bases. The germline V gene has CDR1 LGHDT and CDR2 YNNKEL (reference sequence). With 4 bases clipped from V and 6 bases from J, the junction kept 5 bases outside the gene matches. This CDR3 contains 15 residues. This CDR3 reads CASSLRTGGLNEQFF. The CDR3 DNA follows: TGTGCCAGCAGCCTCCGGACAGGGGGCCTCAATGAGCAGTTCTTC.

The chain couples TRBV27 to TRBJ2-2, with D possibly being TRBD2 (5 bases). CDR3 length: 12 residues. Germline values: CDR1 MNHEY, CDR2 SMNVEV (reference sequence). Trimming cost V 10 bases and J 5 bases, with 11 bases left between them. The DNA for the CDR3 is TGTGCCACCGGGCGGAGGACCGGGGAGCTGTTTTTT. Its protein is CATGRRTGELFF.

This clone was seen many times. The chain links TRBV6-1 to TRBJ1-4; tentatively, D is TRBD1 (6 bases). Looked up from germline, CDR1 is MNHNS and CDR2 is SASEGT. V was shortened by 2 bases and J by 1 base, with 8 bases between the two germline ends. This CDR3 spans 15 amino acids. The CDR3 nucleotides are TGTGCCAGCAGTGAACTGACAGGAACTAATGAAAAACTGTTTTTT. It is translated as CASSELTGTNEKLFF.

The CDR3 is CASSYSSRALHEKLFF. CDR3 coding DNA: TGTGCCAGCAGTTACTCGAGTAGAGCACTTCATGAAAAACTGTTTTTT. The chain has TRBV6-6 and TRBJ1-4; D gene ambiguous. Germline lookup yields CDR1 MNHNY and CDR2 SVGAGI (reference sequence). The CDR3 is made up of 16 amino acids. Trimming cost V 0 bases and J 6 bases, with 14 bases left between them.

This clone was recorded only once. The rearrangement joins TRBV6-5 to TRBJ2-7; D gene uncertain. Per germline, CDR1 MNHEY and CDR2 SVGAGI. This CDR3 has 14 amino acids. V was shortened by 0 bases and J by 3 bases, with 9 bases between the two germline ends. CDR3 protein: CASSYSPSGYEQYF. The CDR3 nucleotides are TGTGCCAGCAGTTACTCCCCATCCGGCTACGAGCAGTACTTC.

This clone was picked up one time. The rearrangement links TRBV30 to TRBJ2-5; TRBD1 is a possible D gene (5 bases). The CDR3 is 18 amino acids. Trimming stripped 0 bases from V and 2 bases from J, with 22 bases between. Germline V gene lookup returns CDR1 GTSNPN and CDR2 SVGIG (reference sequence). The CDR3 spells CAWSVGFSGRVGQETQYF. For the CDR3, the DNA is TGTGCCTGGAGTGTGGGTTTCTCGGGCAGGGTAGGGCAAGAGACCCAGTACTTC.

The gene calls are TRBV13 and TRBJ2-1, with D hard to call. The germline CDR1 and CDR2 sequences are PRHDT and FYEKMQ (reference sequence). This CDR3 has 13 residues. Between the trimmed V and J ends, which lost 0 bases and 9 bases, there was a span of 9 bases. CDR3 in amino acids: CASSLGNYAEQFF. CDR3 DNA sequence: TGTGCCAGCAGCTTAGGAAACTACGCTGAGCAGTTCTTC.

The rearrangement joins TRBV7-2 to TRBJ1-2, with D hard to call. Germline V gene lookup returns CDR1 SGHTA and CDR2 FQGNSA. Trimming left V 3 bases short and J 4 bases short, with 9 bases between. This CDR3 has 13 residues. CDR3 nucleotides: TGTGCCAGCAGCTTCGGGGTATCCTATGGCTACACCTTC. This encodes CASSFGVSYGYTF.